Included here is one TCR beta chain sequence, with context. Its antigen is undetermined. These data belong to a study of cytomegalovirus exposure and HLA in healthy donors. General study points: In an earlier analysis, productive rearrangement rates for most beta V segments clustered near 90% or 30%. V- and J-gene trimming in TCR beta was tied to a missense DCLRE1C variant by an analysis performed later. Cytomegalovirus status was reportedly diagnosed by the classifier with high specificity and sensitivity. After further analysis at a later stage, around 17,000 TCR beta sequences were associated with HLA alleles at 0.05 false discovery rate.

PCR was performed using 60 Vbeta and 13 Jbeta primers. TCRdb's copy holds only in-frame clones and misses some; the assay was immunoSEQ multiplex PCR. The top ten hold 1.5% of the sample, which has fewer than 200,000 clones, 71% seen once. The sample consisted of PBMCs. The TCR originated in a girl between 5 and 17 years old in good health and CMV-seronegative.

The CDR3 is CASSSPGTGSYEQYF. The CDR3 DNA is TGTGCCAGCAGCTCCCCCGGGACAGGCTCCTACGAGCAGTACTTC. The chain has TRBV5-6 and TRBJ2-7; 8 nucleotides agree with TRBD1. Germline V gene sequence: CDR1 SGHDT, CDR2 YYEEEE. CDR3 length: 15 amino acids. V shed 3 bases and J 0 bases; nucleotides not matched to a gene: 5.